The sequence of this TCR beta chain was determined in a study of shared clonotypes between healthy human individuals. CDR3 size: 12 residues. In germline, CDR1 is SEHNR, CDR2 FQNEAQ (reference sequence). Trimming shortened V by 4 bases and J by 7 bases, and 8 bases separated the two germline ends. Sequenced by immunoSEQ multiplex PCR; TCRdb stores in-frame clones only, minus some. The sample records about 490,000 clones, over 60% being singletons. This chain joins TRBV7-9 and TRBJ2-1, with no clear D. The origin of this receptor is a woman aged 35 to 49 in good health. Some clones in this sample may be carry-over from other donors' samples. Sequencing was performed on PBMCs. The CDR3 sequence: CASSSTRNEQFF. The CDR3, as DNA: TGTGCCAGCAGCTCCACGCGGAATGAGCAGTTCTTC.